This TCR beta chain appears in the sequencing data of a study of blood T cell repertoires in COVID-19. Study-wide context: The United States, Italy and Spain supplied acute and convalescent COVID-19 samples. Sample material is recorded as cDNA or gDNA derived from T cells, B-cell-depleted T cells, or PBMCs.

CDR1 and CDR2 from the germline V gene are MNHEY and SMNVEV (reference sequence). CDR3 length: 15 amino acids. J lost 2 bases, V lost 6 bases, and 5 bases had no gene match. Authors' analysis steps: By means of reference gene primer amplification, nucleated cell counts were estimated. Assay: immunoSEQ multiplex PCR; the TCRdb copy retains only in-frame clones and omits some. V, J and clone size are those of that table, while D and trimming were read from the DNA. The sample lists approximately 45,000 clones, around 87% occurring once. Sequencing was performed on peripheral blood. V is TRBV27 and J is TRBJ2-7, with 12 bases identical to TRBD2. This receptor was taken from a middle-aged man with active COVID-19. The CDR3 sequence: CASRVTSGSTYEQYF. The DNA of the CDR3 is TGTGCCAGCAGAGTGACTAGCGGGAGTACCTACGAGCAGTACTTC.